The T cell receptor (beta chain) under discussion was sequenced for a study of T-cell memory formation after mild COVID-19. MiXCR was run by TCRdb on the 5' RACE reads, yielding one entry per CDR3 protein. This sample has about 540,000 distinct CDR3 sequences; around 21% occur once, and the top ten carry around 12%. This clonotype was obtained from an adult woman who had mild COVID-19 (a few samples of this study predate the infection). Cell type and time point are not known. Sample: PBMCs or a T cell subset sorted from them (not recorded which).

CDR3 nucleotide sequence: TGCGCCAGCAGCCTGCGACAAACAGATACGCAGTATTTT. It codes for CASSLRQTDTQYF. The chain links TRBV4-3 to TRBJ2-3; D gene unclear. The CDR3 spans 13 residues. Germline V gene lookup returns CDR1 LGHNA and CDR2 YSLEER. V shed 4 bases and J shed 3 bases, with 8 bases lying between them.